These 13 T cell receptor beta chains came from one sample sequenced in a study of blood T cell repertoires in COVID-19. Sequencing used immunoSEQ multiplex PCR; TCRdb keeps in-frame clones, though not all of them. The data show roughly 52,000 clones, roughly nine tenths seen once. The sequenced material came from peripheral blood. These TCRs come from a human donor in a cohort sampled during active COVID-19.

J is TRBJ1-1 and V is TRBV7-2; TRBD1 is a possible D gene (5 bases). V gave up 3 bases and J gave up 4 bases, with 12 bases separating them. CDR1 is SGHTA and CDR2 is FQGNSA in the germline V gene. There are 14 residues in the CDR3. This CDR3 is CASSFAGGGTEAFF. CDR3 sequence (DNA): TGTGCCAGCAGCTTTGCAGGCGGGGGCACTGAAGCTTTCTTT.

As for this clone: Within the sample, other DNA sequences also encode this same CDR3. V and J are TRBV3-1 (or the pseudogene TRBV3-2) and TRBJ2-1, with 11 bases aligning to TRBD2. The CDR3 length is 15 residues. The junction had 4 bases not matched to a gene; V was cut back by 4 bases and J by 5 bases. Germline V lookup: CDR1 LGHDT, CDR2 YNNKEL (reference sequence). In nucleotides, the CDR3 is TGTGCCAGCAGCCCGGCTAGCGGGGGGAACAATGAGCAGTTCTTC. Translating gives CASSPASGGNNEQFF.

The chain employs TRBV7-6 and TRBJ2-2; tentative D call: TRBD2 (6 bases). CDR3 length: 16 residues. The V gene lost 5 bases and the J gene lost 6 bases, with 19 bases spanning the gap. Germline lookup yields CDR1 SGHVS and CDR2 FNYEAQ. The DNA for the CDR3 is TGTGCCAGCAGCCAATCGACGTGGAGGGTGGCCGGGGAGCTGTTTTTT. Translated, it gives CASSQSTWRVAGELFF.

V usage is TRBV6-1 and J usage is TRBJ1-2; tentatively, D is TRBD1 (5 bases). CDR1 is MNHNS and CDR2 is SASEGT in the germline V gene. The germline V and J ends were trimmed by 2 bases and 4 bases, with 11 bases remaining between them. The CDR3 has 14 amino acids. This chain's CDR3 is CASSERLGAYGYTF. The CDR3 DNA reads TGTGCCAGCAGTGAAAGGCTAGGGGCCTATGGCTACACCTTC.

The CDR3 sequence: CAMHYRSSYEQYF. The CDR3 DNA reads TGTGCCATGCATTACAGGAGCTCCTACGAGCAGTACTTC. The V and J genes are TRBV9 and TRBJ2-7; weak D call: TRBD1 (5 bases). Germline V gene sequence: CDR1 SGDLS, CDR2 YYNGEE. Trimming cost V 9 bases and J 0 bases, with 13 bases left between them. The CDR3 consists of 13 residues. Complete variable domain (other parts from reference TRBV9 and TRBJ2-7): DSGVTQTPKHLITATGQRVTLRCSPRSGDLSVYWYQQSLDQGLQFLIQYYNGEERAKGNILERFSAQQFPDLHSELNLSSLELGDSALYFCAMHYRSSYEQYFGPGTRLTVT.

In its sample, this clone was seen once. The gene calls are TRBV2 and TRBJ2-2; 7 bases match TRBD1. After removal of 4 bases from V and 7 bases from J, the junction contained 9 bases not matched to a gene. This CDR3 is 15 amino acids long. From germline, CDR1 is SNHLY and CDR2 FYNNEI. CDR3 sequence reads: CASSGLQGKVGELFF. The CDR3 DNA reads as TGTGCCAGCAGTGGCTTACAGGGGAAAGTCGGGGAGCTGTTTTTT.

This chain links TRBV19 with TRBJ2-7, with 7 positions matching TRBD2. The V gene end was trimmed by 5 bases and the J gene end by 3 bases; junction bases not matched to a gene: 13. Germline V gene data show CDR1 as LNHDA and CDR2 as SQIVND (reference sequence). CDR3 length: 16 residues. The CDR3 spells CASSPSGTNGNYEQYF. The CDR3 bases are TGTGCCAGTAGTCCCTCCGGGACTAACGGGAACTACGAGCAGTACTTC.

The rearrangement links TRBV19 to TRBJ2-7, with 9 bases aligning to TRBD1. This CDR3 is 13 amino acids long. The germline V gene has CDR1 LNHDA and CDR2 SQIVND (reference sequence). The V and J ends lost 8 bases and 6 bases, in that order; junction bases with no gene match: 8. CDR3 in DNA: TGTGCCAGTGGAGACAGGGGGAGTGGCGAGCAGTACTTC. Translated: CASGDRGSGEQYF.

This clone was counted a single time. CDR3 protein: CASSYSTQGDSGNTIYF. As DNA, the CDR3 is TGTGCCAGCAGTTACTCTACGCAAGGAGACTCTGGAAACACCATATATTTT. J is TRBJ1-3 and V is TRBV6-2 or TRBV6-3, with D unclear. The length of the CDR3 is 17 residues. The V end was cut by 0 bases, the J end by 0 bases, with 12 bases between. The germline gives CDR1 MNHEY, CDR2 SVGEGT.

The V and J genes are TRBV7-9 and TRBJ1-2, with a possible D match to TRBD1 (6 bases). The CDR3 contains 16 residues. Germline CDR1 reads SEHNR; CDR2 reads FQNEAQ (reference sequence). The ends were cut back, 4 bases at V and 7 bases at J, with 22 bases in the middle. The CDR3 protein is CASSSPYSQGIGGYTF. The CDR3 region has the DNA TGTGCCAGCAGCTCACCATACTCACAGGGTATAGGTGGCTACACCTTC.

Only a few counts were recorded for this clone. This sequence joins TRBV4-1 and TRBJ2-2; TRBD1 matches at 8 bases. The CDR3 runs 16 residues. V dropped 3 bases and J dropped 4; count of bases not matched to a gene: 7. Per germline, CDR1 MGHRA and CDR2 YSYEKL. The CDR3 sequence: CASSHNRGSATGELFF. In DNA, the CDR3 is TGCGCCAGCAGCCACAACAGGGGGTCGGCCACCGGGGAGCTGTTTTTT.

This rearrangement joins TRBV24-1 to TRBJ1-1; 7 positions agree with TRBD1. CDR1 KGHDR and CDR2 SFDVKD come from the germline V gene. The CDR3 spans 13 residues. Trimming cost V 5 bases and J 8 bases; bases outside gene matches: 7. Here the CDR3 DNA reads TGTGCCACCAGTGCTCCAGGACAGGAGGAAGCTTTCTTT. This codes for CATSAPGQEEAFF.

The rearrangement links TRBV3-1 (or the pseudogene TRBV3-2) to TRBJ2-7; tentative D call: TRBD1 (5 bases). Germline V CDR1 and CDR2: LGHDT, YNNKEL (reference sequence). CDR3 length equals 14 residues. V lost 4 bases and J 6 bases, leaving 16 bases between the germline ends. The CDR3 sequence is CASSPGRQGGEQYF. The CDR3 nucleotides read TGTGCCAGCAGCCCAGGGCGTCAGGGCGGCGAGCAGTACTTC.